One sample yielded the 17 T cell receptor beta chains listed below, sequenced in a study of CD8 T cells in ankylosing spondylitis. TCRdb re-analysed the 5' RACE reads in MiXCR, keeping a single row per CDR3 protein. The repertoire holds just under 350,000 distinct CDR3 sequences, with around 15% as singletons. Material: blood, either unsorted or a sorted T cell fraction (not recorded which). The receptors derive from a male donor with ankylosing spondylitis or in good health (not recorded which).

The rearrangement joins TRBV3-1 to TRBJ2-7; TRBD2 matches 12 bases. The CDR3 runs to 15 residues. Germline V lookup: CDR1 LGHDT, CDR2 YNNKEL (reference sequence). The trim removed 10 bases at V and 5 bases at J, leaving 12 bases unmatched. The CDR3 DNA follows: TGTGCCACCTGCCAACGACTAGCGGGAGTTGACGAGCAGTACTTC. It encodes CATCQRLAGVDEQYF.

This clonotype was picked up a small number of times. This chain uses TRBV3-1 with TRBJ1-2, with unresolved D. This CDR3 comprises 14 residues. Between the trimmed V and J ends, which lost 3 bases and 4 bases, there was a span of 12 bases. The germline V gene encodes CDR1 LGHDT and CDR2 YNNKEL (reference sequence). DNA for the CDR3: TGTGCCAGCAGCCACCTACCAGACTCCTATGGCTACACCTTC. Translated: CASSHLPDSYGYTF.

The table lists this clonotype with a few counts. The V and J genes are TRBV5-6 and TRBJ2-5; possibly TRBD1 for D (5 bases). Germline V gives CDR1 SGHDT, CDR2 YYEEEE. The CDR3 is 14 amino acids. Trimming stripped 2 bases from V and 5 bases from J, with 13 bases between. CDR3 in amino acids: CASSFEGVEETQYF. In nucleotides, the CDR3 is TGTGCCAGCAGCTTTGAAGGGGTCGAGGAGACCCAGTACTTC.

The chain carries TRBV7-8 and TRBJ2-7; perhaps TRBD2 as D (7 bases). This CDR3 spans 16 amino acids. CDR1 SGHVS and CDR2 FQNEAQ come from the germline V gene. V lost 1 base to trimming and J lost 9 bases, with 22 bases between them. CDR3 bases: TGTGCCAGCAGCTTAGAAGGCTGGGGGGGGGGCGACGGGCAGTACTTC. Amino acids: CASSLEGWGGGDGQYF.

This clonotype has just a few counts. The rearrangement links TRBV3-1 to TRBJ1-1; TRBD1 aligns across 9 bases. After removal of 5 bases from V and 6 bases from J, the junction contained 4 bases not matched to a gene. This CDR3 has 13 amino acids. CDR1 is LGHDT and CDR2 is YNNKEL in the germline V gene (reference sequence). The CDR3 sequence: CASSAGTGSEAFF. DNA of the CDR3: TGTGCCAGCAGCGCTGGGACAGGGTCTGAAGCTTTCTTT.

This clonotype was observed many times. V gene TRBV7-9 combines with J gene TRBJ2-5, with D possibly matching TRBD2 (6 bases). The CDR3 runs 13 residues. Germline-derived CDR1 and CDR2 are SEHNR and FQNEAQ (reference sequence). V was clipped by 8 bases and J by 2 bases, with 12 bases between them. The CDR3 coding sequence is TGTGCCAGCTCACCAGGGAGGCAAGAGACCCAGTACTTC. It yields the protein CASSPGRQETQYF. Full variable domain (missing parts from reference TRBV7-9 and TRBJ2-5): DTGVSQNPRHKITKRGQNVTFRCDPISEHNRLYWYRQTLGQGPEFLTYFQNEAQLEKSRLLSDRFSAERPKGSFSTLEIQRTEQGDSAMYLCASSPGRQETQYFGPGTRLLVL.

The chain joins TRBV3-1 to TRBJ2-7; D is undetermined. The germline V gene has CDR1 LGHDT and CDR2 YNNKEL (reference sequence). V lost 3 bases to trimming and J lost 6 bases, with 9 bases between them. The CDR3 loop spans 12 amino acids. This chain's CDR3 is CASSQFPSEQYF. In DNA, the CDR3 is TGTGCCAGCAGCCAGTTTCCTAGCGAGCAGTACTTC.

The V call is TRBV20-1, the J call TRBJ1-5; 7 bases are shared with TRBD1. The CDR3 covers 15 residues. Losses at the gene ends were 6 bases for V and 1 base for J; bases not matched to a gene: 9. Germline V lookup: CDR1 DFQATT, CDR2 SNEGSKA (reference sequence). The CDR3 DNA follows: TGCAGTGCCGTCTTCGGACAGGCGAGCAATCAGCCCCAGCATTTT. It translates to CSAVFGQASNQPQHF.

The V gene is TRBV20-1, the J gene TRBJ1-6; 7 bases map to TRBD1. The CDR3 is made up of 14 amino acids. The germline V gene has CDR1 DFQATT and CDR2 SNEGSKA (reference sequence). V shed 5 bases and J 8 bases; nucleotides not matched to a gene: 9. DNA for the CDR3: TGCAGTGCTGGAAGACAGGGATGGGATTCACCCCTCCACTTT. As protein: CSAGRQGWDSPLHF.

V is TRBV12-3 or TRBV12-4 and J is TRBJ2-4, with D perhaps TRBD1 (6 bases). V lost 6 bases to trimming and J lost 6 bases, with 12 bases between them. The CDR3 sequence is 13 residues long. CDR3 sequence reads: CASRSLGANIQYF. Here the CDR3 DNA reads TGTGCCAGCAGGTCCCTGGGGGCAAACATTCAGTACTTC.

This clonotype was counted a few times. V usage is TRBV7-7 and J usage is TRBJ2-1, with D uncertain. Trimming cost V 1 base and J 8 bases, with 15 bases left between them. CDR3 size: 15 residues. Germline V CDR1 and CDR2: SSHAT, FNYEAQ (reference sequence). CDR3 in amino acids: CASSLGVRGTDEQFF. Written as DNA, the CDR3 is TGTGCCAGCAGCTTAGGGGTTAGAGGCACGGATGAGCAGTTCTTC.

There are a few counts of this clonotype. V gene TRBV3-1 combines with J gene TRBJ2-1; D is ambiguous. The CDR3 runs 15 residues. Deletions cut 1 base from V and 7 bases from J, with 14 bases between. Germline assignment: CDR1 LGHDT and CDR2 YNNKEL (reference sequence). In nucleotides, the CDR3 is TGTGCCAGCAGCCAAGGACCCCGGCCCCCTAATGAGCAGTTCTTC. This codes for CASSQGPRPPNEQFF.

CDR3 coding DNA: TGTGCCAGCAGTCCAGGTCACCAAGAGACCCAGTACTTC. Translated, it gives CASSPGHQETQYF. The chain joins TRBV12-3 or TRBV12-4 to TRBJ2-5, with no clear D. This CDR3 comprises 13 residues. V dropped 5 bases and J dropped 0 bases, with 7 bases sitting between them.

This clonotype was seen more than once but under ten times. The DNA is omitted, as the CDR3 cannot be located on it reliably, and the CDR3 follows TCRdb's listing. The chain joins TRBV25-1 to TRBJ1-2. Termini included, the CDR3 measures 14 amino acids. CDR1 is MGHDK and CDR2 is SYGVNS in the germline V gene. The CDR3 loop reads CASSSSVLNYGYTF.

This clonotype was picked up many times. This rearrangement joins TRBV12-3 or TRBV12-4 to TRBJ1-5, with D hard to call. The CDR3 has 13 residues. Deletions cut 4 bases from V and 11 bases from J, with 15 bases between. This CDR3 reads CASSSSGVLSQHF. The CDR3 DNA reads as TGTGCCAGCAGTTCCTCGGGAGTCCTGTCCCAGCATTTT.

The chain is built from TRBV18 and TRBJ2-7, with 9 bases aligning to TRBD2. The CDR3 sequence is 16 residues long. Germline V lookup: CDR1 KGHSH, CDR2 LQKENI. After removal of 1 base from V and 0 bases from J, the junction contained 4 bases not matched to a gene. CDR3 sequence: CASSPLISGSSYEQYF. The CDR3 coding sequence is TGTGCCAGCTCACCACTGATTAGCGGGAGCTCCTACGAGCAGTACTTC.

The chain has TRBV9 and TRBJ2-5; possibly TRBD1 for D (6 bases). The CDR3 runs 15 residues. Trimming pared 0 bases from V and 13 bases from J, leaving 22 bases between. Germline lookup yields CDR1 SGDLS and CDR2 YYNGEE. CDR3: CASSVDLQGSLTRYF. The DNA of the CDR3 is TGTGCCAGCAGCGTAGACCTACAGGGTTCTCTTACACGGTACTTC.